This T cell receptor beta chain was sequenced in a study of early T cells in non-severe SARS-CoV-2 infection. Across the whole study: From unsorted whole blood, bulk RNA was sequenced, and the chains remained unpaired.

CDR1 and CDR2 from the germline V gene are SQVTM and ANQGSEA. The length of the CDR3 is 11 residues. Trimming stripped 5 bases from V and 4 bases from J, with 8 bases between. The study's findings and limits: VDJdb-based annotation leaned toward anti-spike CD8 responses and missed private and CD4 specificities.

In its sample, this clonotype was seen a few times. What it binds is not known. Attached unique molecular identifiers marked individual cDNA molecules. TCRdb used MiXCR to reprocess the 5' RACE reads, holding one entry per CDR3 protein. In the table there are around 82,000 distinct CDR3 sequences, over 9% of which are singletons. Input material: whole blood. The source of this sequence is an adult who was a healthcare worker with PCR-confirmed SARS-CoV-2 infection or an uninfected control (not recorded which). This chain joins TRBV29-1 and TRBJ2-5; D remains unclear. CDR3 residues: CSVKKTETQYF. The CDR3 region has the DNA TGCAGCGTTAAGAAGACAGAGACCCAGTACTTC. Using reference TRBV29-1 and TRBJ2-5 for the parts outside the CDR3, the full variable domain is SAVISQKPSRDICQRGTSLTIQCQVDSQVTMMFWYRQQPGQSLTLIATANQGSEATYESGFVIDKFPISRPNLTFSTLTVSNMSPEDSSIYLCSVKKTETQYFGPGTRLLVL.